Shown below are 21 T cell receptor beta chains from a single sample sequenced in a study of cytomegalovirus exposure and HLA in healthy donors. Both 60 Vbeta primers and 13 Jbeta primers went into the PCR. Only in-frame clones appear in the TCRdb table, and some are missing; sequencing was by immunoSEQ multiplex PCR. The table records 90,000 to 150,000 clones, over 75% of them present only once. The sample consisted of PBMCs. These receptors came from a woman between 18 and 29 years old in good health and CMV-seronegative.

The chain combines TRBV7-8 with TRBJ1-1; no definite D call. CDR3 size: 11 residues. Trimming removed 3 bases at V and 4 bases at J, with 3 bases between. CDR1 is SGHVS, CDR2 FQNEAQ, per germline. CDR3 loop: CASSFLTEAFF. CDR3 nucleotides: TGTGCCAGCAGCTTCCTCACTGAAGCTTTCTTT.

The rearrangement joins TRBV6-1 to TRBJ1-2; D is undetermined. CDR3 length: 15 residues. CDR1 is MNHNS and CDR2 is SASEGT in the germline V gene. The germline V and J ends were trimmed by 6 bases and 4 bases, with 18 bases remaining between them. CDR3 DNA sequence: TGTGCCAGCAGGACGGTTGTATCGACAACCTATGGCTACACCTTC. It is translated as CASRTVVSTTYGYTF.

The chain combines TRBV2 with TRBJ2-3; TRBD2 agrees at 10 bases. V was pared by 6 bases and J by 3 bases, with 6 bases of the junction left unmatched. The CDR3 runs to 15 residues. Germline values: CDR1 SNHLY, CDR2 FYNNEI. The CDR3 sequence is CASRVTSGLTDTQYF. DNA for the CDR3: TGTGCCAGCAGAGTGACTAGCGGGTTAACAGATACGCAGTATTTT.

A remark on this clone: Relative to the germline gene, one junction end is altered; a read error may explain this. In DNA, the CDR3 is TGTGCCAGCAGTTACTCGTCTGGGGCCAACGGCCTGACTTTC. Amino acid sequence: CASSYSSGANGLTF. V is TRBV6-6 and J is TRBJ2-6, with TRBD1 as a possible D gene (5 bases). This CDR3 is 14 amino acids long. Germline V gene lookup returns CDR1 MNHNY and CDR2 SVGAGI (reference sequence).

The rearrangement links TRBV6-1 to TRBJ1-5, with 9 nucleotides matching TRBD1. V was clipped by 4 bases and J by 2 bases; unmatched bases: 3. This CDR3 has 15 amino acids. Germline V gene data show CDR1 as MNHNS and CDR2 as SASEGT. CDR3 nucleotide sequence: TGTGCCAGCAGTGGTTGGGACAGGGGCAATCAGCCCCAGCATTTT. It is translated as CASSGWDRGNQPQHF.

The rearrangement links TRBV18 to TRBJ2-1; tentatively, D is TRBD1 (5 bases). V dropped 5 bases and J dropped 5 bases, with 7 bases sitting between them. This CDR3 region has 12 residues. The germline V gene encodes CDR1 KGHSH and CDR2 LQKENI. The CDR3 DNA reads as TGTGCCAGCTCAGTGACAGACAATGAGCAGTTCTTC. This gives the protein CASSVTDNEQFF.

The rearrangement joins TRBV15 to TRBJ1-1; the D gene is possibly TRBD1 (6 bases). V gave up 1 base and J gave up 0 bases, with 12 bases separating them. This CDR3 contains 16 residues. Germline CDR1 reads LNHNV; CDR2 reads YYDKDF (reference sequence). The CDR3: CATSRGGRGLNTEAFF. The CDR3 coding sequence is TGTGCCACCAGCAGAGGCGGCAGGGGTCTGAACACTGAAGCTTTCTTT.

The CDR3 reads CASSSGTSVRNEQFF. DNA for the CDR3: TGTGCCAGCAGCTCCGGGACTAGCGTTAGAAATGAGCAGTTCTTC. The rearrangement uses TRBV11-2 and TRBJ2-1, with 10 bases lining up with TRBD2. CDR1 is SGHAT and CDR2 is FQNNGV in the germline V gene. This CDR3 spans 15 amino acids. With V trimmed by 4 bases and J by 7 bases, 7 bases remained unmatched.

The chain couples TRBV5-1 to TRBJ2-1; the D gene is possibly TRBD2 (5 bases). Trimming cost V 4 bases and J 4 bases, with 21 bases left between them. From germline, CDR1 is SGHRS and CDR2 YFSETQ. CDR3 length equals 17 residues. CDR3 residues: CASSTPEVDLLYNEQFF. CDR3 nucleotides: TGCGCCAGCAGCACCCCGGAGGTCGACTTACTTTACAATGAGCAGTTCTTC.

The chain is built from TRBV6-1 and TRBJ1-1; a weak D match, TRBD1 (5 bases). This CDR3 has 13 residues. Between the trimmed V and J ends, which lost 1 base and 6 bases, there was a span of 9 bases. Germline V gene data show CDR1 as MNHNS and CDR2 as SASEGT. CDR3 in DNA: TGTGCCAGCAGTGAAGGGAGACAGTCTGAAGCTTTCTTT. It specifies CASSEGRQSEAFF.

V usage is TRBV27 and J usage is TRBJ2-3; tentatively, D is TRBD1 (5 bases). V was cut by 3 bases and J by 2 bases, with 9 bases left in between. Germline CDR1 and CDR2: MNHEY and SMNVEV (reference sequence). The CDR3 has 14 residues. The CDR3 DNA is TGTGCCAGCAGTTTGACGGACACCACAGATACGCAGTATTTT. Its protein product is CASSLTDTTDTQYF.

The chain combines TRBV21-1 with TRBJ2-7; TRBD2, the table's D call, was not compared with the DNA. TRBV21-1 is assigned pseudogene status. This CDR3 comprises 13 residues. The CDR3 loop is CAFSAGIRNEQYF. CDR3 sequence (DNA): TGTGCCTTTAGCGCGGGAATTAGAAACGAGCAGTACTTC.

The genes are TRBV7-9 and TRBJ1-3; 7 bases agree with TRBD1. The V gene end was trimmed by 1 base and the J gene end by 0 bases; junction bases not matched to a gene: 9. The V gene's germline CDR1 is SEHNR and CDR2 FQNEAQ (reference sequence). The CDR3 length is 18 residues. In DNA form, the CDR3 reads TGTGCCAGCAGCTTAGATCACCTCGGGACAGTCTCTGGAAACACCATATATTTT. It specifies CASSLDHLGTVSGNTIYF.

This chain links TRBV6-5 with TRBJ2-3; 7 nucleotides line up with TRBD2. The CDR3 totals 14 residues. Germline CDR1 is MNHEY and CDR2 is SVGAGI. The V segment lost 6 bases and the J segment 1 base; nucleotides outside the gene matches: 4. The CDR3 region is CASSRDYRTDTQYF. The DNA for the CDR3 is TGTGCCAGCAGCCGGGACTACCGCACAGATACGCAGTATTTT.

This clone was recorded only once. The V and J genes are TRBV27 and TRBJ1-1, with 9 bases identical to TRBD1. J lost 10 bases, V lost 2 bases, and 17 bases had no gene match. This CDR3 is built from 17 residues. Germline CDR1 reads MNHEY; CDR2 reads SMNVEV (reference sequence). CDR3 amino acids: CASSLIGGSRDRVRAFF. CDR3 nucleotides: TGTGCCAGCAGTTTAATCGGGGGCTCTCGGGACAGGGTTCGAGCTTTCTTT.

The rearrangement joins TRBV7-2 to TRBJ1-5; TRBD1 is a possible D gene (5 bases). Trimming pared 5 bases from V and 5 bases from J, leaving 10 bases between. CDR1 SGHTA and CDR2 FQGNSA come from the germline V gene. The CDR3 length is 13 residues. This chain's CDR3 is CASSQGGYQPQHF. DNA of the CDR3: TGTGCCAGCAGCCAGGGAGGGTATCAGCCCCAGCATTTT.

This chain links TRBV6-1 with TRBJ1-2; perhaps TRBD1 as D (5 bases). Germline V gene data show CDR1 as MNHNS and CDR2 as SASEGT. The CDR3 runs 13 residues. Trimming left V 5 bases short and J 4 bases short, with 11 bases between. The CDR3 coding sequence is TGTGCCAGCAGTTCCCAGGGCCCCTATGGCTACACCTTC. This codes for CASSSQGPYGYTF.

The chain couples TRBV7-9 to TRBJ1-5; no reliable D call. Deletions cut 4 bases from V and 1 base from J, with 11 bases between. This CDR3 is 15 amino acids long. Germline lookup yields CDR1 SEHNR and CDR2 FQNEAQ (reference sequence). CDR3 amino acids: CASSSTVGSNQPQHF. In DNA form, the CDR3 reads TGTGCCAGCAGCTCCACAGTAGGAAGCAATCAGCCCCAGCATTTT.

The chain employs TRBV5-8 and TRBJ1-1; 7 nucleotides match TRBD1. CDR3 length equals 13 residues. Germline-derived CDR1 and CDR2 are SGHTS and YDEGEE. V was clipped by 0 bases and J by 8 bases; unmatched bases: 4. This chain's CDR3 is CASSLEGALEAFF. The CDR3 nucleotides are TGTGCCAGCAGCTTGGAGGGGGCCCTCGAAGCTTTCTTT.

As to this clone: The junction departs from germline at one end; a sequencing error may be responsible. The rearrangement joins TRBV7-9 to TRBJ1-5, with D perhaps matching TRBD1 (6 bases). This CDR3 has 15 residues. Germline V gene sequence: CDR1 SEHNR, CDR2 FQNEAQ (reference sequence). CDR3 sequence reads: CSSSPQGSNNQPQHF. CDR3 nucleotide sequence: TGTTCCAGCAGCCCCCAGGGGTCCAACAATCAGCCCCAGCATTTT.

This chain uses TRBV6-1 with TRBJ1-1; D is ambiguous. Trimming shortened V by 10 bases and J by 5 bases, and 14 bases separated the two germline ends. Looked up from germline, CDR1 is MNHNS and CDR2 is SASEGT. The CDR3 is 12 amino acids. CDR3 loop: CATFAGYTEAFF. The CDR3 coding sequence is TGTGCCACCTTCGCGGGGTATACTGAAGCTTTCTTT.